These T cell receptor beta chains were read from a single sample in a study of T cells after yellow fever vaccination. Each CDR3 protein gets one entry after TCRdb re-called the 5' RACE reads with MiXCR. The data contain about 25,000 distinct CDR3 sequences, about 5.5% of them singletons. Sequenced material: PBMCs, either bulk or a sorted T-cell subset (CD4+, CD8+, memory, or dextramer-sorted; not recorded which), taken 15 days after the yellow fever booster vaccination. These receptors came from a man in his thirties or forties who received the YFV17D yellow fever vaccine. CDR3s include the opening cysteine and the closing phenylalanine or tryptophan. Each record gives: J gene, V gene, D gene, clone size, CDR3 DNA, CDR3 protein. A D gene is named only where the DNA matches it firmly. Where a row states a size, it is once, few, many or the class of an expanded clone; other rows omit it.

J: TRBJ2-1
V: TRBV20-1
D: .
size: few
DNA: TGCAGTGCTCTTGATAATGAGCAGTTCTTC
CDR3: CSALDNEQFF

J: TRBJ1-1
V: TRBV6-5
D: .
size: medium-sized
DNA: TGTGCCAGCAGTCCGCAGACAGCGAACACTGAAGCTTTCTTT
CDR3: CASSPQTANTEAFF

J: TRBJ2-3
V: TRBV3-1
D: TRBD2
size: many
DNA: TGTGCCAGCAGTCATTGGGCTAGCGGGGACGGAGATACGCAGTATTTT
CDR3: CASSHWASGDGDTQYF

J: TRBJ2-1
V: TRBV19
D: .
size: many
DNA: TGTGCCAGTAGGATTGCGGGAAACACCTACAATGAGCAGTTCTTC
CDR3: CASRIAGNTYNEQFF

J: TRBJ1-3
V: TRBV5-6
D: .
size: many
DNA: TGTGCCAGCAGCTTGGTGGGGGGCTCCTCTGGAAACACCATATATTTT
CDR3: CASSLVGGSSGNTIYF

J: TRBJ1-1
V: TRBV6-5
D: .
size: many
DNA: TGTGCCAGCAGTTCCCCGGGACCCATGAACACTGAAGCTTTCTTT
CDR3: CASSSPGPMNTEAFF

J: TRBJ2-7
V: TRBV7-2
D: .
size: many
DNA: TGTGCCAGCACCTTTATTAGCTACGAGCAGTACTTC
CDR3: CASTFISYEQYF

J: TRBJ2-2
V: TRBV3-1
D: .
size: many
DNA: TGTGCCAGCAGCCTTGCGGGGGAGCTGTTTTTT
CDR3: CASSLAGELFF

J: TRBJ2-1
V: TRBV12-3/TRBV12-4
D: TRBD2
size: many
DNA: TGTGCCAGCAGCTTGTGGTTAAGGGCGGGAGGCACCAAGAAACGGTCCCTGTTCTTC
CDR3: CASSLWLRAGGTKKRSLFF

J: TRBJ2-2
V: TRBV10-3
D: TRBD2
size: many
DNA: TGTGCCATCAGTGAGTCGATACTAGCGGGGAACACCGGGGAGCTGTTTTTT
CDR3: CAISESILAGNTGELFF

J: TRBJ1-1
V: TRBV12-3/TRBV12-4
D: TRBD1
size: many
DNA: TGTGCCAGCAGGAGTGGGACAGGTTTGACTGAAGCTTTCTTT
CDR3: CASRSGTGLTEAFF

J: TRBJ2-2
V: TRBV18
D: .
size: many
DNA: TGTGCCAGCTCACCCCCCTCAGTCAGGGACACCGGGGAGCTGTTTTTT
CDR3: CASSPPSVRDTGELFF

J: TRBJ1-5
V: TRBV19
D: .
size: .
DNA: TGTGCCAGTAGCTCGACAGCGTTTAGCAATCAGCCCCAGCATTTT
CDR3: CASSSTAFSNQPQHF

J: TRBJ2-1
V: TRBV10-3
D: TRBD2
size: many
DNA: TGTGCCACTACTGTAGCGGGCTACAATGAGCAGTTCTTC
CDR3: CATTVAGYNEQFF

J: TRBJ1-1
V: TRBV19
D: .
size: many
DNA: TGTGCCAGTATCAGGACGGCAAGCAACACTGAAGCTTTCTTT
CDR3: CASIRTASNTEAFF

J: TRBJ2-1
V: TRBV12-3/TRBV12-4
D: .
size: many
DNA: TGTGCCAGCACCCTAGGAACAGGGTTCCCTGAGCAGTTCTTC
CDR3: CASTLGTGFPEQFF

J: TRBJ2-7
V: TRBV2
D: TRBD1
size: many
DNA: TGTGCCAGCAGGTTACGGGACAGGGCCTACGAGCAGTACTTC
CDR3: CASRLRDRAYEQYF

J: TRBJ1-6
V: TRBV7-6
D: TRBD1
size: many
DNA: TGTGCCAGCAGCTTAGGGGACAGGGGATCTGGTTTGCCCCTCCACTTT
CDR3: CASSLGDRGSGLPLHF

J: TRBJ2-5
V: TRBV7-2
D: .
size: many
DNA: TGTGCCAGCAGCTTAGAATGGGCTGGGAGCCAGTACTTC
CDR3: CASSLEWAGSQYF

J: TRBJ2-2
V: TRBV30
D: TRBD2
size: many
DNA: TGTGCCTGGAGCCCTAGCGGGAGACCCCCCGGGGAGCTGTTTTTT
CDR3: CAWSPSGRPPGELFF

J: TRBJ2-1
V: TRBV6-6
D: .
size: many
DNA: TGTGCCAGCAGTTACTCCGGCAATGAGCAGTTCTTC
CDR3: CASSYSGNEQFF

J: TRBJ2-7
V: TRBV7-3
D: TRBD2
size: many
DNA: TGTGCCAGCAGTTTAGCGGGAGGCGAGCAGTACTTC
CDR3: CASSLAGGEQYF

J: TRBJ1-2
V: TRBV15
D: .
size: .
DNA: TGTGCCACCAGCAGAGATGCGGTAATCTATGGCTACACCTTC
CDR3: CATSRDAVIYGYTF

J: TRBJ2-2
V: TRBV14
D: .
size: many
DNA: TGTGCCAGCAGCCAAGACGGCGGGGAGCTGTTTTTT
CDR3: CASSQDGGELFF

J: TRBJ2-7
V: TRBV6-6
D: .
size: many
DNA: TGTGCCAGCAAGGCCGGGACCACCTACGAGCAGTACTTC
CDR3: CASKAGTTYEQYF

J: TRBJ2-1
V: TRBV6-5
D: .
size: many
DNA: TGTGCCAGCAGTTACTCGAGAGCGTATGAGCAGTTCTTC
CDR3: CASSYSRAYEQFF

J: TRBJ2-5
V: TRBV27
D: .
size: few
DNA: TGTGCCAGCTCCTGGGCGAGGAGGGGAGAGACCCAGTACTTC
CDR3: CASSWARRGETQYF

J: TRBJ2-3
V: TRBV12-3/TRBV12-4
D: .
size: many
DNA: TGTGCCAGCAGGCCGGGGGTCGCAGATACGCAGTATTTT
CDR3: CASRPGVADTQYF

J: TRBJ2-3
V: TRBV7-2
D: .
size: many
DNA: TGTGCCAGCAGCTCGTTCGGAGATACGCAGTATTTT
CDR3: CASSSFGDTQYF

J: TRBJ2-3
V: TRBV7-9
D: .
size: many
DNA: TGTGCCAGCAGCTTAGCAGTGCCAGATACGCAGTATTTT
CDR3: CASSLAVPDTQYF

J: TRBJ1-5
V: TRBV2
D: .
size: many
DNA: TGTGCCAGCAATCGCATTAGCAATCAGCCCCAGCATTTT
CDR3: CASNRISNQPQHF

J: TRBJ2-3
V: TRBV7-2
D: .
size: many
DNA: TGTGCCAGCACCCTTCGGGATACGCAGTATTTT
CDR3: CASTLRDTQYF

J: TRBJ2-7
V: TRBV28
D: .
size: many
DNA: TGTGCCAGCAGTTTCCCCGGCCAATACGAGCAGTACTTC
CDR3: CASSFPGQYEQYF

J: TRBJ2-5
V: TRBV5-6
D: TRBD2
size: many
DNA: TGTGCCAGCAGCTCACTAGCGGGAGAGGTAGAGACCCAGTACTTC
CDR3: CASSSLAGEVETQYF

J: TRBJ2-7
V: TRBV9
D: TRBD2
size: many
DNA: TGTGCCAGCAGCGTCGAGGCTAGCGGATCTCAGACCCACGAGCAGTACTTC
CDR3: CASSVEASGSQTHEQYF

J: TRBJ2-3
V: TRBV25-1
D: .
size: many
DNA: TGTGCCAGCAGTGCGATGCTAGCGACTAGCACAGATACGCAGTATTTT
CDR3: CASSAMLATSTDTQYF

J: TRBJ2-7
V: TRBV28
D: .
size: many
DNA: TGTGCCAGCAGTTTTCTGACTTACGAGCAGTACTTC
CDR3: CASSFLTYEQYF

J: TRBJ2-5
V: TRBV7-2
D: .
size: many
DNA: TGTGCCAGCAGCTTAGATGGGCGGGTAGAGACCCAGTACTTC
CDR3: CASSLDGRVETQYF

J: TRBJ1-2
V: TRBV4-3
D: .
size: many
DNA: TGCGCCAGCAGCCCGTCAGGAGGGGGTCGGTATGGCTACACCTTC
CDR3: CASSPSGGGRYGYTF

J: TRBJ2-2
V: TRBV11-2
D: TRBD2
size: medium-sized
DNA: TGTGCCAGCAGCTTAGAAGGACTAGCGGGGTTTACGAACACCGGGGAGCTGTTTTTT
CDR3: CASSLEGLAGFTNTGELFF

J: TRBJ2-1
V: TRBV6-4
D: .
size: many
DNA: TGTGCCAGCAGTGACAGGGACTCAGGGGGGAATGAGCAGTTCTTC
CDR3: CASSDRDSGGNEQFF